This T cell receptor beta chain came from a study of Tregs in tolerant kidney transplant recipients. Study conclusions and caveats: Validation in larger populations is needed because few patients were studied.

Per the germline V gene, CDR1 is SGHDT and CDR2 is YYEEEE. The CDR3 spans 11 residues. The ends were cut back, 1 base at V and 7 bases at J, with 6 bases in the middle. TCRdb's copy holds only in-frame clones and misses some; the assay was immunoSEQ multiplex PCR. The table shows about 73,000 clones, with 91% occurring only once. As to this clone: The antigen is undetermined.

The chain has TRBV5-6 and TRBJ2-7; no firm D call. Sequencing used Tregs from blood, obtained before the transplant. The clonotype originates from a human donor who received a combined kidney and bone marrow transplant. The CDR3 sequence: CASSLRPEQYF. The CDR3 nucleotides are TGTGCCAGCAGCTTGAGGCCGGAGCAGTACTTC. Variable domain in full (rest from reference TRBV5-6 and TRBJ2-7): DAGVTQSPTHLIKTRGQQVTLRCSPKSGHDTVSWYQQALGQGPQFIFQYYEEEERQRGNFPDRFSGHQFPNYSSELNVNALLLGDSALYLCASSLRPEQYFGPGTRLTVT.